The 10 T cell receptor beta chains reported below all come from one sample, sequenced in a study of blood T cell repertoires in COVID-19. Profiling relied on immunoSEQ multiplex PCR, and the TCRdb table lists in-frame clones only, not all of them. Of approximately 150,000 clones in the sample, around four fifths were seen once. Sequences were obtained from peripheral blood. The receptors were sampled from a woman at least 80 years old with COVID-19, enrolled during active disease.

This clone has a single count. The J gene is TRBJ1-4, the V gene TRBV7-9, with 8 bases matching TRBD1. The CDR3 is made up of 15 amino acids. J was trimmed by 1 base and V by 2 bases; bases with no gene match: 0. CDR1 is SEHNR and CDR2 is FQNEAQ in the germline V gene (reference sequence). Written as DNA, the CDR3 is TGTGCCAGCAGCTTAACAGGGGGAACTAATGAAAAACTGTTTTTT. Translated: CASSLTGGTNEKLFF.

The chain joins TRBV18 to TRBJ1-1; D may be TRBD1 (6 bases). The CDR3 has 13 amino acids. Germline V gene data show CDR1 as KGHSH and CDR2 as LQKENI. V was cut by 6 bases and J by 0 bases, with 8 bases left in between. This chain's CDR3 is CASSDRLNTEAFF. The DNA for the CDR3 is TGTGCCAGCTCGGACAGATTGAACACTGAAGCTTTCTTT.

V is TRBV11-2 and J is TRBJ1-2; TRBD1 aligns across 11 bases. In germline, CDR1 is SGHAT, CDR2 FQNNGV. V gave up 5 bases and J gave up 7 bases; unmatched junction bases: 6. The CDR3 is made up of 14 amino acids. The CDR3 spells CASSSGQGAFGYTF. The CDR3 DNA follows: TGTGCCAGCAGCAGTGGACAGGGGGCTTTTGGCTACACCTTC.

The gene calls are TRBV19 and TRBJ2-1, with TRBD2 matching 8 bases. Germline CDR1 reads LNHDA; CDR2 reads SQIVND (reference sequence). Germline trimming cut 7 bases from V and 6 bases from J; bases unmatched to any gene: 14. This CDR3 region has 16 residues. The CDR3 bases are TGTGCCAGTACAGATCGGATTAGCGGGGACCTCAATGAGCAGTTCTTC. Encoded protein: CASTDRISGDLNEQFF.

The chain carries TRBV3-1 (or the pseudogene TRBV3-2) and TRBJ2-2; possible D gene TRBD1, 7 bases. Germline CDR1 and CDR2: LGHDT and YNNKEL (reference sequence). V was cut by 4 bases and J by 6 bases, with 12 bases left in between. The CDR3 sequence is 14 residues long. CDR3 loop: CASSPQGGAGELFF. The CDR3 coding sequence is TGTGCCAGCAGCCCCCAGGGGGGAGCCGGGGAGCTGTTTTTT.

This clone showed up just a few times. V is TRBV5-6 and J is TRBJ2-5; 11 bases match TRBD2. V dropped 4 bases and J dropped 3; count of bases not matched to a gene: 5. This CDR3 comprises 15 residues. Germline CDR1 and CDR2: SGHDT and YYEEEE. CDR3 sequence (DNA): TGTGCCAGCAGCCGCATGACTAGCGGGGAAGAGACCCAGTACTTC. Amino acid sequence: CASSRMTSGEETQYF.

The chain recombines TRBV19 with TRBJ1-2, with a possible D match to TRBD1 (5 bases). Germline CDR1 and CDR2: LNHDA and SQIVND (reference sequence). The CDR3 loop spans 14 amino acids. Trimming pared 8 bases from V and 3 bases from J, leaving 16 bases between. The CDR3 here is CASGRRGPDYGYTF. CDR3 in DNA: TGTGCCAGTGGGAGGAGGGGTCCGGACTATGGCTACACCTTC.

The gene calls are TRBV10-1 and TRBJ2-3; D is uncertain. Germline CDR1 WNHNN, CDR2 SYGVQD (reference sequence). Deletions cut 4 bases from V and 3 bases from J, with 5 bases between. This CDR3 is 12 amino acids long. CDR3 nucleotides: TGCGCCAGCAGTGGCCTAACAGATACGCAGTATTTT. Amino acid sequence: CASSGLTDTQYF.

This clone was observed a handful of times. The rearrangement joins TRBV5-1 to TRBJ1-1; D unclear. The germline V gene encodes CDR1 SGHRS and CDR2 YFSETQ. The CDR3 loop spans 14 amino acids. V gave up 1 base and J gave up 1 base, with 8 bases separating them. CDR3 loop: CASSLMGPNTEAFF. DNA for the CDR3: TGCGCCAGCAGCTTGATGGGCCCGAACACTGAAGCTTTCTTT.

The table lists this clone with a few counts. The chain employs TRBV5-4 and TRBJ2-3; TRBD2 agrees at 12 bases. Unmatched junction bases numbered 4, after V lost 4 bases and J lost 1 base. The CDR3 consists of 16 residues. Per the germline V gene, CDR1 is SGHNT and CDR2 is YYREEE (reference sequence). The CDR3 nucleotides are TGTGCCAGCAGCCTCAGACTAGCGGGAGGCACAGATACGCAGTATTTT. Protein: CASSLRLAGGTDTQYF.